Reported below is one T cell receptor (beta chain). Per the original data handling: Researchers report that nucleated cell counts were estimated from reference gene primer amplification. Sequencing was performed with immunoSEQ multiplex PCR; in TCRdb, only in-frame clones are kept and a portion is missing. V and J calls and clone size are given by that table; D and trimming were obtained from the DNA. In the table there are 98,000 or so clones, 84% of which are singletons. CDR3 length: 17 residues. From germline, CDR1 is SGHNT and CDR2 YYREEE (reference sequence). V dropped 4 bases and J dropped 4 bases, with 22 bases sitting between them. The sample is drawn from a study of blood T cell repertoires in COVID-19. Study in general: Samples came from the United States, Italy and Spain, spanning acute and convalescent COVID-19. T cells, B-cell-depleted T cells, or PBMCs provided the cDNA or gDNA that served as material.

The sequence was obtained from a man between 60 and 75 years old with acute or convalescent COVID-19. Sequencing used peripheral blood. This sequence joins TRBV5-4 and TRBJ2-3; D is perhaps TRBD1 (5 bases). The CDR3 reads CASSRPGAPKRADTQYF. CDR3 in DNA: TGTGCCAGCAGCCGACCTGGGGCACCAAAACGGGCAGATACGCAGTATTTT.